The 26 T cell receptor beta chains presented below share a single source sample, sequenced in a study of T cell responses to AZD1222 COVID-19 vaccine. Repertoires were generated with immunoSEQ multiplex PCR, while TCRdb's copy carries only in-frame clones and drops some. Of 150,000 to 200,000 clones listed, roughly 94% were seen once; the top ten hold around 1%. Sample: peripheral blood, taken 28 days after the second AZD1222 dose. Receptors originate from an adult who received the AZD1222 COVID-19 vaccine.

The chain employs TRBV18 and TRBJ2-2; D is ambiguous. V was cut by 3 bases and J by 4 bases, with 6 bases left in between. CDR1 KGHSH and CDR2 LQKENI come from the germline V gene. The CDR3 runs 13 residues. The CDR3 reads CASSPTATGELFF. The CDR3 DNA follows: TGTGCCAGCTCACCTACTGCCACCGGGGAGCTGTTTTTT.

The rearrangement uses TRBV19 and TRBJ1-2, with TRBD1 identical over 11 bases. Germline lookup yields CDR1 LNHDA and CDR2 SQIVND (reference sequence). This CDR3 contains 16 residues. Trimming at V came to 4 bases and at J to 4 bases, leaving 8 bases not matched to a gene. DNA of the CDR3: TGTGCCAGTAGTAAAGGGACAGGGGGGCTAGTCTATGGCTACACCTTC. Translation gives CASSKGTGGLVYGYTF.

The chain has TRBV5-1 and TRBJ2-4; 13 nucleotides match TRBD2. This CDR3 region has 18 residues. The germline gives CDR1 SGHRS, CDR2 YFSETQ. Unmatched junction bases numbered 5, after V lost 2 bases and J lost 0 bases. The CDR3 protein is CASSFWTSGGVAKNIQYF. CDR3 nucleotide sequence: TGCGCCAGCAGCTTTTGGACTAGCGGGGGTGTAGCCAAAAACATTCAGTACTTC. The variable domain in full, with the rest retrieved from reference TRBV5-1 and TRBJ2-4, is KAGVTQTPRYLIKTRGQQVTLSCSPISGHRSVSWYQQTPGQGLQFLFEYFSETQRNKGNFPGRFSGRQFSNSRSEMNVSTLELGDSALYLCASSFWTSGGVAKNIQYFGAGTRLSVL.

The chain recombines TRBV5-1 with TRBJ2-5; TRBD1 agrees at 11 bases. This CDR3 has 14 residues. The V gene's germline CDR1 is SGHRS and CDR2 YFSETQ. Germline trimming cut 2 bases from V and 5 bases from J; bases unmatched to any gene: 2. The CDR3 loop reads CASSFGQGAETQYF. In DNA, the CDR3 is TGCGCCAGCAGCTTCGGACAGGGGGCTGAGACCCAGTACTTC.

The chain links TRBV19 to TRBJ1-5; TRBD1 is a possible D gene (6 bases). The V and J ends lost 0 bases and 6 bases respectively, with 12 bases between them. The CDR3 loop spans 15 amino acids. Germline CDR1 and CDR2: LNHDA and SQIVND (reference sequence). CDR3 in amino acids: CASSIDRGGSQPQHF. CDR3 nucleotide sequence: TGTGCCAGTAGTATAGATCGGGGGGGCAGTCAGCCCCAGCATTTT.

CDR3 sequence (DNA): TGTGCCAGCAGTTCGGTGCGTAGAAACAATGAGCAGTTCTTC. This translates into CASSSVRRNNEQFF. This rearrangement joins TRBV6-5 to TRBJ2-1; D gene uncertain. The CDR3 runs 14 residues. Germline V gene lookup returns CDR1 MNHEY and CDR2 SVGAGI. V was shortened by 4 bases and J by 5 bases, with 12 bases between the two germline ends.

This chain connects TRBV7-8 to TRBJ2-7; TRBD2 matches at 14 bases. From germline, CDR1 is SGHVS and CDR2 FQNEAQ. Unmatched junction bases numbered 7, after V lost 3 bases and J lost 0 bases. The CDR3 consists of 18 residues. The CDR3 DNA follows: TGTGCCAGCAGCTTGTCGACTAGCGGGGGGGCGATCTCCTACGAGCAGTACTTC. Its translation is CASSLSTSGGAISYEQYF.

This chain joins TRBV7-8 and TRBJ2-3, with D tentatively TRBD2 (7 bases). The CDR3 extends over 18 amino acids. CDR1 and CDR2 from the germline V gene are SGHVS and FQNEAQ. The V gene lost 4 bases and the J gene lost 6 bases, with 26 bases spanning the gap. CDR3 DNA: TGTGCCAGCAGCTCTCTTCTTGGGGGGGGGCATGGGATGGATACGCAGTATTTT. It specifies CASSSLLGGGHGMDTQYF.

This clone is a singleton in its sample. This rearrangement joins TRBV6-5 to TRBJ1-5; the D gene is possibly TRBD1 (6 bases). V was shortened by 2 bases and J by 2 bases, with 10 bases between the two germline ends. Germline CDR1 MNHEY, CDR2 SVGAGI. The CDR3 has 15 amino acids. The CDR3 here is CASSYNRDGNQPQHF. The CDR3 nucleotides read TGTGCCAGCAGTTACAACAGGGACGGCAATCAGCCCCAGCATTTT.

The chain couples TRBV2 to TRBJ2-1, with 7 bases identical to TRBD1. This CDR3 comprises 11 residues. The germline V gene has CDR1 SNHLY and CDR2 FYNNEI. The J segment lost 14 bases and the V segment lost 6 bases, leaving 7 bases of the junction unmatched. CDR3 coding DNA: TGTGCCAGCAGCGAGGACAGGTCGAAGTTCTTC. It specifies CASSEDRSKFF.

This chain connects TRBV24-1 to TRBJ2-7; no clear D gene. Germline CDR1 KGHDR, CDR2 SFDVKD. This CDR3 contains 20 residues. Trimming pared 0 bases from V and 3 bases from J, leaving 26 bases between. DNA for the CDR3: TGTGCCACCAGTGATTTGCACAGTGCTTCTTGGCCACCTGCTTTCTACGAGCAGTACTTC. This gives the protein CATSDLHSASWPPAFYEQYF.

Remarks on this clone: Within the sample, other DNA sequences also encode this same CDR3. V usage is TRBV10-3 and J usage is TRBJ2-7, with no clear D. This CDR3 has 11 amino acids. With 2 bases removed from V and 4 bases from J, the gap between germline ends came to 3 bases. Germline values: CDR1 ENHRY, CDR2 SYGVKD. The CDR3 DNA reads TGTGCCATCAGTGAGGGGTACGAGCAGTACTTC. Residues: CAISEGYEQYF.

The chain recombines TRBV3-1 (or the pseudogene TRBV3-2) with TRBJ2-1; 12 bases map to TRBD2. The CDR3 consists of 20 residues. Looked up from germline, CDR1 is LGHDT and CDR2 is YNNKEL (reference sequence). Trimming at V came to 5 bases and at J to 7 bases, leaving 21 bases not matched to a gene. The CDR3 DNA is TGTGCCAGCAGCACGTCTAGCGGGGGGGTGGGAGTTAGTATTAATAATGAGCAGTTCTTC. Its translation: CASSTSSGGVGVSINNEQFF.

V is TRBV7-2 and J is TRBJ1-5, with D unresolved. The germline V gene encodes CDR1 SGHTA and CDR2 FQGNSA. V dropped 6 bases and J dropped 2 bases, with 14 bases sitting between them. The CDR3 contains 15 residues. The CDR3 DNA sequence: TGTGCCAGCAGGCGTGGAGGGTTGGGCAATCAGCCCCAGCATTTT. Translated, it gives CASRRGGLGNQPQHF.

This chain uses TRBV27 with TRBJ2-7, with 8 bases lining up with TRBD1. The germline V gene has CDR1 MNHEY and CDR2 SMNVEV (reference sequence). V lost 10 bases to trimming and J lost 3 bases; unmatched junction nucleotides: 8. This CDR3 is 13 amino acids long. The CDR3 protein is CATSRGQSYEQYF. CDR3 coding DNA: TGTGCCACCTCCAGGGGGCAGAGCTACGAGCAGTACTTC.

This chain connects TRBV19 to TRBJ1-1, with 7 bases identical to TRBD1. This CDR3 comprises 14 residues. V was pared by 6 bases and J by 1 base, with 5 bases of the junction left unmatched. Germline V lookup: CDR1 LNHDA, CDR2 SQIVND (reference sequence). CDR3 protein: CASRFGQANTEAFF. The CDR3 DNA reads as TGTGCCAGTAGGTTCGGACAGGCGAACACTGAAGCTTTCTTT.

The gene calls are TRBV12-3 or TRBV12-4 and TRBJ1-2; D uncertain. V lost 6 bases and J 6 bases, leaving 8 bases between the germline ends. The CDR3 consists of 11 residues. The CDR3 coding sequence is TGTGCCAGCAGCCCCGGACATGGCTACACCTTC. Amino acid sequence: CASSPGHGYTF.

The V and J genes are TRBV5-1 and TRBJ1-3, with 8 bases that match TRBD1. The CDR3 extends over 16 amino acids. CDR1 is SGHRS, CDR2 YFSETQ, per germline. The junction had 5 bases not matched to a gene; V was cut back by 3 bases and J by 0 bases. DNA of the CDR3: TGCGCCAGCAGCTCGTCAGGGGGCAGCTCTGGAAACACCATATATTTT. Encoded protein: CASSSSGGSSGNTIYF.

This chain connects TRBV6-5 to TRBJ1-4, with 10 bases fitting TRBD1. Germline assignment: CDR1 MNHEY and CDR2 SVGAGI. V gave up 7 bases and J gave up 8 bases; unmatched junction bases: 7. This CDR3 has 14 amino acids. In nucleotides, the CDR3 is TGTGCCAGCACCAAGGACAGGGGGAAGGAAAAACTGTTTTTT. Translation: CASTKDRGKEKLFF.

The chain is built from TRBV5-1 and TRBJ1-2; D uncertain. CDR1 SGHRS and CDR2 YFSETQ come from the germline V gene. There are 14 residues in the CDR3. V was pared by 3 bases and J by 6 bases, with 15 bases between. The CDR3 here is CASSYLGQLDGYTF. CDR3 sequence (DNA): TGCGCCAGCAGCTATCTAGGGCAGTTGGATGGCTACACCTTC.

The chain carries TRBV6-4 and TRBJ1-1; D remains unclear. V was trimmed by 8 bases and J by 1 base, leaving 11 bases between them. The CDR3 contains 13 residues. Germline CDR1 reads MRHNA; CDR2 reads SNTAGT. CDR3 sequence: CASALDGNTEAFF. In DNA form, the CDR3 reads TGTGCCAGCGCTCTAGACGGGAACACTGAAGCTTTCTTT.

The chain joins TRBV27 to TRBJ2-7; D perhaps matches TRBD1 (6 bases). V lost 3 bases and J lost 1, with 10 bases in between. CDR3 length: 14 residues. Germline lookup yields CDR1 MNHEY and CDR2 SMNVEV (reference sequence). The CDR3 nucleotides read TGTGCCAGCAGTTTGGGACACGGTTCCTACGAGCAGTACTTC. Its protein product is CASSLGHGSYEQYF.

The chain is built from TRBV5-4 and TRBJ1-2, with D possibly being TRBD1 (5 bases). Germline loops: CDR1 SGHNT, CDR2 YYREEE (reference sequence). The CDR3 has 14 amino acids. Trimming left V 0 bases short and J 4 bases short, with 10 bases between. The CDR3 DNA follows: TGTGCCAGCAGCTTGGTCAGGGAGGGCTATGGCTACACCTTC. This gives the protein CASSLVREGYGYTF. Full variable domain (outside the CDR3, taken from reference TRBV5-4 and TRBJ1-2): ETGVTQSPTHLIKTRGQQVTLRCSSQSGHNTVSWYQQALGQGPQFIFQYYREEENGRGNFPPRFSGLQFPNYSSELNVNALELDDSALYLCASSLVREGYGYTFGSGTRLTVV.

J is TRBJ2-7 and V is TRBV6-5; 10 nucleotides match TRBD1. V lost 8 bases to trimming and J lost 1 base; unmatched junction nucleotides: 5. The germline V gene has CDR1 MNHEY and CDR2 SVGAGI. This CDR3 spans 14 amino acids. The CDR3 DNA reads TGTGCCAGCCTAGACAGGGGGCTGTCCTACGAGCAGTACTTC. Translation gives CASLDRGLSYEQYF.

This chain connects TRBV11-2 to TRBJ1-1; D gene ambiguous. The CDR3 extends over 12 amino acids. CDR1 and CDR2 from the germline V gene are SGHAT and FQNNGV. Trimming shortened V by 1 base and J by 3 bases, and 3 bases separated the two germline ends. CDR3 nucleotide sequence: TGTGCCAGCAGCTTAGTCGACACTGAAGCTTTCTTT. This encodes CASSLVDTEAFF. Supplemented by reference TRBV11-2 and TRBJ1-1, the full variable domain reads EAGVAQSPRYKIIEKRQSVAFWCNPISGHATLYWYQQILGQGPKLLIQFQNNGVVDDSQLPKDRFSAERLKGVDSTLKIQPAKLEDSAVYLCASSLVDTEAFFGQGTRLTVV.

The chain combines TRBV5-8 with TRBJ1-2; 9 bases agree with TRBD1. V was clipped by 5 bases and J by 8 bases; unmatched bases: 7. Germline CDR1 is SGHTS and CDR2 is YDEGEE. This CDR3 is built from 13 residues. The CDR3 sequence is CASRPGTGYGYTF. CDR3 in DNA: TGTGCCAGCAGGCCCGGGACAGGGTACGGCTACACCTTC.